This T cell receptor beta chain originates from a study of blood T cell repertoires in COVID-19. Study summary: The samples span acute and convalescent COVID-19 from the United States, Italy and Spain. PBMCs, B-cell-depleted T cells, or T cells provided the cDNA or gDNA that made up the material.

A few counts support this clone. Per the original data handling: Reference gene primers were amplified, and this amplification served to estimate nucleated cell counts. Profiled with immunoSEQ multiplex PCR; TCRdb holds only in-frame clones, not every one. V and J calls and clone size follow that table, whereas D and trimming were derived from the DNA. The table shows around 140,000 clones, with 55% to 75% occurring only once. The CDR3 consists of 16 residues. Losses at the gene ends were 7 bases for V and 4 bases for J; bases not matched to a gene: 9. Germline CDR1 is LNHDA and CDR2 is SQIVND (reference sequence).

The sequencing input was peripheral blood. This TCR was sampled from a woman in her seventies with acute or convalescent COVID-19. The rearrangement uses TRBV19 and TRBJ1-6, with TRBD1 identical over 8 bases. This CDR3 reads CASTRGTGEYNSPLHF. The CDR3, as DNA: TGTGCCAGTACCCGGGGGACAGGCGAGTATAATTCACCCCTCCACTTT.